This T cell receptor (beta chain) was recovered during a study of human T cells and chemical hapten exposure. Sample time point: patch test 1, 2 weeks after DPC sensitization. Treatment here: therapeutic diphenylcyclopropenone sensitization with weekly scalp DPC. This clonotype was detected many times. The CDR3 has 16 amino acids. V lost 4 bases, J lost 2 bases, and 7 bases stayed unmatched. CDR1 and CDR2 from the germline V gene are MNHEY and SVGAGI. TCRdb called the RACE reads again in MiXCR, with one record for every CDR3 protein. Here the sample spans some 380,000 distinct CDR3 sequences, roughly 5% being singletons.

This TCR derives from a woman between 50 and 59 years old with alopecia areata. Some clones in this sample may be carry-over from other donors' samples. The source was whole blood, collected in connection with sensitization to the hapten diphenylcyclopropenone (DPC). V and J are TRBV6-5 and TRBJ1-2, with 10 bases matching TRBD1. CDR3 DNA: TGTGCCAGCAGTTCCCGTGGGGACAGGGGCAACTATGGCTACACCTTC. Its translation: CASSSRGDRGNYGYTF.